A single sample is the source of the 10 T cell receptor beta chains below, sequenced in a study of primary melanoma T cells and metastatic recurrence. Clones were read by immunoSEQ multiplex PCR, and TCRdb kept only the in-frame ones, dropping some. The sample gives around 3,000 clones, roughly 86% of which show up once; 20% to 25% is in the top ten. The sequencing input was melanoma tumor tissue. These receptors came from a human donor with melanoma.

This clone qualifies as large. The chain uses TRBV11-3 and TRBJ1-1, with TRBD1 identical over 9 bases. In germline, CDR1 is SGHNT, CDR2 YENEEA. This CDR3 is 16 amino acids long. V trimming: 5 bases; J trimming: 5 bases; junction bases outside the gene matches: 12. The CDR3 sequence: CASSLPGGQGRTEAFF. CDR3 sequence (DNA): TGTGCCAGCAGCCTCCCTGGGGGACAGGGTAGGACTGAAGCTTTCTTT. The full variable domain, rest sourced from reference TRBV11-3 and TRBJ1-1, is EAGVVQSPRYKIIEKKQPVAFWCNPISGHNTLYWYLQNLGQGPELLIRYENEEAVDDSQLPKDRFSAERLKGVDSTLKIQPAELGDSAVYLCASSLPGGQGRTEAFFGQGTRLTVV.

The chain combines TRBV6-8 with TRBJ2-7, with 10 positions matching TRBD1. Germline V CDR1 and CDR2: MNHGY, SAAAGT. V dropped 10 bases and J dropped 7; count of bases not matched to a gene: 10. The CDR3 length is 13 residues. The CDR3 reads CATGRQGAGEQYF. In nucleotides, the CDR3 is TGTGCCACCGGGAGACAGGGGGCTGGGGAGCAGTACTTC.

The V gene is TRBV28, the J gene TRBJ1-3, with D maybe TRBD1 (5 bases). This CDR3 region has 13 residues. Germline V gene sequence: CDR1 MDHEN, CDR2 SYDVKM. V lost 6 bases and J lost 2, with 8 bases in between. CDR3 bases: TGTGCCAGCAGCCGAGGGGCTGGAAACACCATATATTTT. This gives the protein CASSRGAGNTIYF. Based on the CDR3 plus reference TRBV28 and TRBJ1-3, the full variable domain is DVKVTQSSRYLVKRTGEKVFLECVQDMDHENMFWYRQDPGLGLRLIYFSYDVKMKEKGDIPEGYSVSREKKERFSLILESASTNQTSMYLCASSRGAGNTIYFGEGSWLTVV.

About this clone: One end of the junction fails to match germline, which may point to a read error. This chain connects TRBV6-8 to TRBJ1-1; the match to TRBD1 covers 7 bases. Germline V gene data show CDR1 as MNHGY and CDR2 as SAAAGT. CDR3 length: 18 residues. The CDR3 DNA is TGTGCCAGCAGGGTATTAGGGGGCGGCTGGGTGGCGAACGCTGAAGCTTTCTTT. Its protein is CASRVLGGGWVANAEAFF.

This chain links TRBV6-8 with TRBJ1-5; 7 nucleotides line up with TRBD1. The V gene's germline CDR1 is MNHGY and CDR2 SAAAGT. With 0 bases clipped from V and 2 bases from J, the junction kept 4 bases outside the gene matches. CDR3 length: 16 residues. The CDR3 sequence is CASSYSRQGGNQPQHF. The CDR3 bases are TGTGCCAGCAGTTACTCGAGACAGGGCGGCAATCAGCCCCAGCATTTT.

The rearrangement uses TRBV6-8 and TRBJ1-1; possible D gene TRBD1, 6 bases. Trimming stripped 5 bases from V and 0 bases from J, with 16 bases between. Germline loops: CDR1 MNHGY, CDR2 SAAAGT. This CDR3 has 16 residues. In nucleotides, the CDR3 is TGTGCCAGCAGTCCGTGGACAGATCCCATGAACACTGAAGCTTTCTTT. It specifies CASSPWTDPMNTEAFF.

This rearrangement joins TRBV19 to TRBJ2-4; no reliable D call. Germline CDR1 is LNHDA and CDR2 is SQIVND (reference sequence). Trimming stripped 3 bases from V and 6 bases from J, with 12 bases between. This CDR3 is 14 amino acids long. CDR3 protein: CASSISGGLNIQYF. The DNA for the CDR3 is TGTGCCAGTAGTATCTCGGGCGGCCTAAACATTCAGTACTTC.

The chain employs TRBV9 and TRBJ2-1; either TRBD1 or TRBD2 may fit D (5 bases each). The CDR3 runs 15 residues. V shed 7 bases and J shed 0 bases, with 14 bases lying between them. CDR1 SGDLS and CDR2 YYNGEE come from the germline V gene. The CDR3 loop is CASPRGSSSYNEQFF. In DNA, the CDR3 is TGTGCCAGCCCCCGGGGCTCGAGCTCCTACAATGAGCAGTTCTTC.

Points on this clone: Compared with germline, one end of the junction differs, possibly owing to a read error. This CDR3 is CASSQYGRDGYTF. CDR3 DNA sequence: TGCGCCAGCAGCCAATATGGACGGGATGGTTATACCTTC. The chain combines TRBV23-1 with TRBJ1-2; D ambiguous. TRBV23-1 is sorted into the ORF group, with uncertain function. The CDR3 contains 13 residues.

CDR3 loop: CASSLGGAEEQYF. The CDR3 DNA reads TGTGCCAGCAGCTTAGGAGGGGCGGAGGAGCAGTACTTC. The gene calls are TRBV7-1 and TRBJ2-7; D perhaps matches TRBD2 (6 bases). TRBV7-1 is filed as an ORF, its function uncertain. V lost 4 bases, J lost 7 bases, and 14 bases lay in between. The CDR3 sequence is 13 residues long.